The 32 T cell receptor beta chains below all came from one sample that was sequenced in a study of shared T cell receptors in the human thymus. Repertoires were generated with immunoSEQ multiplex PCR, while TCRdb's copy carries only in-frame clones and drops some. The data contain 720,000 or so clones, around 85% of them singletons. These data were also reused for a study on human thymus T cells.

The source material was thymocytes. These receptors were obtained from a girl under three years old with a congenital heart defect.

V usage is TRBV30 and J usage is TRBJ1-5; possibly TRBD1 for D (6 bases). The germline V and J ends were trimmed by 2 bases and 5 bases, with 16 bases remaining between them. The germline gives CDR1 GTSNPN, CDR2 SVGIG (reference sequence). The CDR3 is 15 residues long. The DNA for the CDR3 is TGTGCCTGGAGTCCAGGGGAGAGACCCTATCAGCCCCAGCATTTT. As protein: CAWSPGERPYQPQHF.

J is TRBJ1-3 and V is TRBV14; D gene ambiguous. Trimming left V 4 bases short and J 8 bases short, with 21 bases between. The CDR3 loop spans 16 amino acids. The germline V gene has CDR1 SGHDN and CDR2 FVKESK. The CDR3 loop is CASSRPSTLEPDTIYF. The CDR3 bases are TGTGCCAGCAGCCGTCCCTCCACTCTAGAACCGGACACCATATATTTT.

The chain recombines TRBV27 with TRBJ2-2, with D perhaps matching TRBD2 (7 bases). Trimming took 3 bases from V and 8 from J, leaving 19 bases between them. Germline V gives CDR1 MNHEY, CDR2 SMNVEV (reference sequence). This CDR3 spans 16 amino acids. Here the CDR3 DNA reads TGTGCCAGCAGTTTGTTCCGCGGGGGCGGGGGAGGGGAGCTGTTTTTT. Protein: CASSLFRGGGGGELFF.

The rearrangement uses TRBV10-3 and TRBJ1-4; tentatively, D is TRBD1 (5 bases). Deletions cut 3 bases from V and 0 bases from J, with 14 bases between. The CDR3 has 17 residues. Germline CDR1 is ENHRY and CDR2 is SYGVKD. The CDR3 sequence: CAISDRQGVATNEKLFF. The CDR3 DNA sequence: TGTGCCATCAGTGATAGGCAGGGTGTCGCAACTAATGAAAAACTGTTTTTT.

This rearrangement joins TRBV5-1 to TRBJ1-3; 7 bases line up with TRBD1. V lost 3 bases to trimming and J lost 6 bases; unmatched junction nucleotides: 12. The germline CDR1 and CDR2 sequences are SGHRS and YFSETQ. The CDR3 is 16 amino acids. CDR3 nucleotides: TGCGCCAGCAGCTGGGGGGACAGTTCCTTTCAAAACACCATATATTTT. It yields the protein CASSWGDSSFQNTIYF.

The CDR3 reads CASKPSRTPNYGYTF. In DNA, the CDR3 is TGTGCCAGCAAACCTTCAAGGACTCCTAACTATGGCTACACCTTC. The J gene is TRBJ1-2, the V gene TRBV6-1; D gene uncertain. In germline, CDR1 is MNHNS, CDR2 SASEGT. CDR3 length: 15 residues. V was pared by 7 bases and J by 0 bases, with 15 bases between.

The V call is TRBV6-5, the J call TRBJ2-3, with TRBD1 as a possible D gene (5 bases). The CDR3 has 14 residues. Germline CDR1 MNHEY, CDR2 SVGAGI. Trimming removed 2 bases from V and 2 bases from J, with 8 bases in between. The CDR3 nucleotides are TGTGCCAGCAGTTACGGTGGGGCCACAGATACGCAGTATTTT. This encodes CASSYGGATDTQYF.

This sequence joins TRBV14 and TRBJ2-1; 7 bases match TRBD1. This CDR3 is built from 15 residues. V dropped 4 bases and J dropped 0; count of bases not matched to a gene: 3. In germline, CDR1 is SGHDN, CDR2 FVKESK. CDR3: CASSLRGNSYNEQFF. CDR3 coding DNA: TGTGCCAGCAGCCTCAGGGGGAACTCCTACAATGAGCAGTTCTTC.

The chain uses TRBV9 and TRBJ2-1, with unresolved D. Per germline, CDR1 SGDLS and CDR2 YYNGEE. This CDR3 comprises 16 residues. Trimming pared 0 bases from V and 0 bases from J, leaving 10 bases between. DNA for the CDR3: TGTGCCAGCAGCGTAGCTTCCGAGAGCTCCTACAATGAGCAGTTCTTC. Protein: CASSVASESSYNEQFF.

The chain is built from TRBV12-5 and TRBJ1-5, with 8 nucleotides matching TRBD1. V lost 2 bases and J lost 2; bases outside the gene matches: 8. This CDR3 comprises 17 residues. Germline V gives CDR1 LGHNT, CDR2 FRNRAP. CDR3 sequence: CASGLTRTGLGNQPQHF. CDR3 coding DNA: TGTGCTAGTGGTTTGACCCGGACAGGGTTGGGCAATCAGCCCCAGCATTTT.

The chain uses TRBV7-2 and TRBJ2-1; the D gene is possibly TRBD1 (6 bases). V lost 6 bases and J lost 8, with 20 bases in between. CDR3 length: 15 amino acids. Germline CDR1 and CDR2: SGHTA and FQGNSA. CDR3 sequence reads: CASSPGQPPRDEQFF. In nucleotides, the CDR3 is TGTGCCAGCAGTCCCGGACAGCCCCCTCGAGATGAGCAGTTCTTC.

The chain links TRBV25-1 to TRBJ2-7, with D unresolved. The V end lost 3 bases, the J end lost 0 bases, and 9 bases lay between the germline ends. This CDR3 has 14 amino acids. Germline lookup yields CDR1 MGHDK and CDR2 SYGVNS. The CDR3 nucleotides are TGTGCCAGCAGTGACAACTGGAGCTCCTACGAGCAGTACTTC. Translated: CASSDNWSSYEQYF.

The CDR3 region is CASSISVGCSPLHF. In DNA, the CDR3 is TGTGCCAGCAGCATCTCGGTCGGGTGTTCACCCCTCCACTTT. The chain employs TRBV9 and TRBJ1-6; no firm D call. Germline CDR1 and CDR2: SGDLS and YYNGEE. The CDR3 sequence is 14 residues long. V was cut by 4 bases and J by 9 bases, with 14 bases left in between.

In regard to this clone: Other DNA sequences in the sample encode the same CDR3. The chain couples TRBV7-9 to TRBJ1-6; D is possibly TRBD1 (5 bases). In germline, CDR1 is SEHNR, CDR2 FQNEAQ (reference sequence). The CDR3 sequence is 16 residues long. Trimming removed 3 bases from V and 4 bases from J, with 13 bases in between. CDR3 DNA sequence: TGTGCCAGCAGCTTGGGGGGAGATCGTTATAATTCACCCCTCCACTTT. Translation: CASSLGGDRYNSPLHF. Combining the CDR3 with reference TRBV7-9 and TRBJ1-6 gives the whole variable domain DTGVSQNPRHKITKRGQNVTFRCDPISEHNRLYWYRQTLGQGPEFLTYFQNEAQLEKSRLLSDRFSAERPKGSFSTLEIQRTEQGDSAMYLCASSLGGDRYNSPLHFGNGTRLTVT.

Here the CDR3 reads CAARLAANTGELFF. The CDR3 coding sequence is TGTGCCGCCCGACTAGCGGCGAACACCGGGGAGCTGTTTTTT. This chain uses TRBV10-3 with TRBJ2-2; 9 bases agree with TRBD2. Germline V lookup: CDR1 ENHRY, CDR2 SYGVKD. The CDR3 covers 14 residues. Trimming at V came to 11 bases and at J to 0 bases, leaving 4 bases not matched to a gene.

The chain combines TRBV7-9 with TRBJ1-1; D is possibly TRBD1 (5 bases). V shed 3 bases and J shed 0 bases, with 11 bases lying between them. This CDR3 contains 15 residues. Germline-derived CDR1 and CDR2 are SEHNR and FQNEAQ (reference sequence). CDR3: CASSLARQLNTEAFF. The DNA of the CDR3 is TGTGCCAGCAGCTTGGCCCGACAGTTGAACACTGAAGCTTTCTTT.

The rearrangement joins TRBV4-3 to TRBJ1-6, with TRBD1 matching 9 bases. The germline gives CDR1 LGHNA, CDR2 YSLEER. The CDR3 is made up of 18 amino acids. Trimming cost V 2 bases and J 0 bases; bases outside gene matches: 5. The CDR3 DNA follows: TGCGCCAGCAGCCAACTTGGACAGGGGAGCTCCTATAATTCACCCCTCCACTTT. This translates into CASSQLGQGSSYNSPLHF.

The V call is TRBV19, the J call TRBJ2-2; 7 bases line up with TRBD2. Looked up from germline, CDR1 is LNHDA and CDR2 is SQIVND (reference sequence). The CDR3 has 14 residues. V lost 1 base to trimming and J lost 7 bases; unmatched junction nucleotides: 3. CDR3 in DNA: TGTGCCAGTAGTATAGGAGCGGGATTCGGGGAGCTGTTTTTT. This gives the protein CASSIGAGFGELFF.

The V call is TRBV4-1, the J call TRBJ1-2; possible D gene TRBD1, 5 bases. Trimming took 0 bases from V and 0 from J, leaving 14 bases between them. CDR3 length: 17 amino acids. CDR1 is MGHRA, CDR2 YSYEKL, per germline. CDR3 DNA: TGCGCCAGCAGCCAAGATCGCAGGGCGCGATCTAACTATGGCTACACCTTC. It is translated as CASSQDRRARSNYGYTF.

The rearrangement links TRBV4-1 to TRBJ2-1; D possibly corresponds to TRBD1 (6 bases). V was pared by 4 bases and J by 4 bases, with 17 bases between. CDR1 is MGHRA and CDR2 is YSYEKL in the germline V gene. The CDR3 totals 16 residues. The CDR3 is CASSPRMTDRYNEQFF. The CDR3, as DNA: TGCGCCAGCAGCCCCCGCATGACCGACAGGTACAATGAGCAGTTCTTC.

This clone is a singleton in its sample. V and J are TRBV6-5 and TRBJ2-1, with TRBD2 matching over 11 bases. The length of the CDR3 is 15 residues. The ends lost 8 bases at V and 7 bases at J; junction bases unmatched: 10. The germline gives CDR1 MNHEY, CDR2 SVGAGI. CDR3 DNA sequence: TGTGCCAGCGTTTCCGCGACTAGCGGGGTTAATGAGCAGTTCTTC. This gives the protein CASVSATSGVNEQFF.

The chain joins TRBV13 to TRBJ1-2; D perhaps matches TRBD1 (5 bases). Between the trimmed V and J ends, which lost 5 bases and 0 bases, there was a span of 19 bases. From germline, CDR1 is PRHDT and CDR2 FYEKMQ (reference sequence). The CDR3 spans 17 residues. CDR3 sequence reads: CASSPFPGRGANYGYTF. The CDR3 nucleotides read TGTGCCAGCAGCCCGTTTCCCGGGAGGGGAGCTAACTATGGCTACACCTTC.

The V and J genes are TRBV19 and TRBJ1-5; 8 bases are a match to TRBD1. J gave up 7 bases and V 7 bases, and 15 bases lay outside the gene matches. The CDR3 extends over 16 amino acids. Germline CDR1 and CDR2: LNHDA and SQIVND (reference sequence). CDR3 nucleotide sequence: TGTGCCAGTAAAAAGGGAACGGGACAGGTCAGCCAGCCCCAGCATTTT. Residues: CASKKGTGQVSQPQHF. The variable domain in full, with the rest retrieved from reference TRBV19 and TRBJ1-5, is DGGITQSPKYLFRKEGQNVTLSCEQNLNHDAMYWYRQDPGQGLRLIYYSQIVNDFQKGDIAEGYSVSREKKESFPLTVTSAQKNPTAFYLCASKKGTGQVSQPQHFGDGTRLSIL.

CDR3 residues: CASSCVTGAGNSEKLFF. As DNA, the CDR3 is TGTGCCAGCTCATGCGTAACAGGGGCAGGGAATAGTGAAAAACTGTTTTTT. The V gene is TRBV18, the J gene TRBJ1-4, with 7 nucleotides matching TRBD1. The germline gives CDR1 KGHSH, CDR2 LQKENI. The CDR3 extends over 17 amino acids. With 5 bases clipped from V and 7 bases from J, the junction kept 16 bases outside the gene matches.

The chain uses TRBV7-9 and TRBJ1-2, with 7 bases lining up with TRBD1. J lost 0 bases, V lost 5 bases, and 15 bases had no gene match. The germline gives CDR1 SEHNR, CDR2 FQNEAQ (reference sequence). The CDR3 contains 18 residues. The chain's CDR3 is CASSPIKPLQGTNYGYTF. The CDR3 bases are TGTGCCAGCAGCCCTATTAAACCCCTACAGGGGACTAACTATGGCTACACCTTC.

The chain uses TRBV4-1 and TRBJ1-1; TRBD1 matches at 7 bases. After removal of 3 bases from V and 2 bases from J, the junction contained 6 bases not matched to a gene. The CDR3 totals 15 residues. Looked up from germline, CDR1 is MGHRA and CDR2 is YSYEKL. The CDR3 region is CASSQTGLGNTEAFF. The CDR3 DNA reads TGCGCCAGCAGCCAGACAGGGTTAGGTAACACTGAAGCTTTCTTT.

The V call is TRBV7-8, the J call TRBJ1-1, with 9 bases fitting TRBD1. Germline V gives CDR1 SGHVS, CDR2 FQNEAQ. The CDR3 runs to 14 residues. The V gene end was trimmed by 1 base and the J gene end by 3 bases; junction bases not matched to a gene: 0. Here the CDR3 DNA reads TGTGCCAGCAGCTTAGGGACAGGGGACACTGAAGCTTTCTTT. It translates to CASSLGTGDTEAFF.

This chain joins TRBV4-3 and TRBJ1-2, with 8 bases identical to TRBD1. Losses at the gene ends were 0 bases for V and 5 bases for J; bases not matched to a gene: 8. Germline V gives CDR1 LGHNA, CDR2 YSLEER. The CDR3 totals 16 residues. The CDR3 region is CASSQDRDRRPYGYTF. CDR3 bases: TGCGCCAGCAGCCAAGACCGGGACAGGCGACCGTATGGCTACACCTTC.

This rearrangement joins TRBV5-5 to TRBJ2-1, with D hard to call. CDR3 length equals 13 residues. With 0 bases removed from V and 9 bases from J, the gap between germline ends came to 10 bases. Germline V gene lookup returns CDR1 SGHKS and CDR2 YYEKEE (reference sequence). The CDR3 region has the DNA TGTGCCAGCAGCTTGGGAGTGTGCGGTGAGCAGTTCTTC. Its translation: CASSLGVCGEQFF.

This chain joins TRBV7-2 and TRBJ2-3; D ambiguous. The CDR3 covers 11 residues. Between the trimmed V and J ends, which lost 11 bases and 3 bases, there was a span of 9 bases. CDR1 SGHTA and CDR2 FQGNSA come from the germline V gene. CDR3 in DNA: TGTGCCCTTAAAATGACAGATACGCAGTATTTT. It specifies CALKMTDTQYF. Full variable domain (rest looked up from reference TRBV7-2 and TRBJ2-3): GAGVSQSPSNKVTEKGKDVELRCDPISGHTALYWYRQSLGQGLEFLIYFQGNSAPDKSGLPSDRFSAERTGGSVSTLTIQRTQQEDSAVYLCALKMTDTQYFGPGTRLTVL.

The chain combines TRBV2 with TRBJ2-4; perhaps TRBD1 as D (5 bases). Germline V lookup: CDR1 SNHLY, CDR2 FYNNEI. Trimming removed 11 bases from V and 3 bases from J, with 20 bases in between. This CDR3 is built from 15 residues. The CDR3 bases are TGTGCCCGACACCGACAGTCTATTGGCAAAAACATTCAGTACTTC. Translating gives CARHRQSIGKNIQYF.

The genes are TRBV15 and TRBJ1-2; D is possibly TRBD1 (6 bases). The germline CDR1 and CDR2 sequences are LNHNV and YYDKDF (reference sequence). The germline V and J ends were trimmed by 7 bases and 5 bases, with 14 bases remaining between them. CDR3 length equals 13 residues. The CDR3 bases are TGTGCCACCAACAGGGCGCGGGGTTATGGCTACACCTTC. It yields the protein CATNRARGYGYTF.